The rows below give T cell receptor beta chains drawn from one sample of a study of CD8 T cells in ankylosing spondylitis. TCRdb passed the 5' RACE reads through MiXCR, listing each CDR3 protein once. The table has roughly 700,000 distinct CDR3 sequences, about 20% seen once; the top ten hold under 20%. Material: blood, either unsorted or a sorted T cell fraction (not recorded which). These TCRs come from a male donor with ankylosing spondylitis. Each CDR3 is given with its conserved first and last residue. The D gene is left open where the match is weak. The size entry is marked missing in some rows and otherwise reads once, few, many or a size class.

j_call,clone_size,v_call,d_call,cdr3_aa,cdr3_nt
TRBJ2-1,many,TRBV7-2,-,CASSSVASSSYNEQFF,TGTGCCAGCAGCTCCGTAGCCTCGAGCTCCTACAATGAGCAGTTCTTC
TRBJ2-5,-,TRBV6-1,-,CASRHTGTETQYF,TGTGCCAGCAGACACACGGGGACAGAGACCCAGTACTTC
TRBJ2-1,few,TRBV27,-,CASRHGPTSYNEQFF,TGTGCCAGCAGGCACGGACCGACCTCCTACAATGAGCAGTTCTTC
TRBJ2-7,-,TRBV2,TRBD1,CASSASWTGGYEQYF,TGTGCCAGCAGTGCTTCGTGGACAGGGGGCTACGAGCAGTACTTC
TRBJ2-1,few,TRBV12-3/TRBV12-4,-,CASSPTENEQFF,TGTGCCAGCAGCCCGACTGAGAATGAGCAGTTCTTC
TRBJ1-4,many,TRBV14,-,CASSQIEKLFF,TGTGCCAGCAGCCAAATTGAAAAACTGTTTTTT
TRBJ2-5,few,TRBV6-4,TRBD2,CASSVVAGGPETQYF,TGTGCCAGCAGTGTTGTAGCGGGGGGGCCGGAGACCCAGTACTTC
TRBJ1-2,few,TRBV6-5,TRBD1,CASSSRGVGYGYTF,TGTGCCAGCAGTTCCAGGGGGGTTGGCTATGGCTACACCTTC
TRBJ1-4,-,TRBV5-4,TRBD1,CASSSSRGTGYEKLFF,TGTGCCAGCAGTTCATCTCGTGGGACAGGGTATGAAAAACTGTTTTTT
TRBJ2-3,few,TRBV6-2/TRBV6-3,TRBD2,CASSYSLAGGTDTQYF,TGTGCCAGCAGTTACTCGTTAGCGGGAGGCACAGATACGCAGTATTTT
TRBJ1-1,-,TRBV20-1,-,CSIRGETVTEAFF,TGCAGCATCCGGGGGGAGACGGTCACTGAAGCTTTCTTT
TRBJ2-1,many,TRBV29-1,-,CSGRDNEQFF,TGCAGCGGGAGGGACAATGAGCAGTTCTTC
TRBJ2-7,few,TRBV29-1,-,CSVSPALSYEQYF,TGCAGCGTCTCTCCAGCGTTGTCCTACGAGCAGTACTTC
TRBJ1-2,few,TRBV4-1,-,CASSPLVAGSNYGYTF,TGCGCCAGCAGCCCGCTGGTGGCAGGCTCTAACTATGGCTACACCTTC
TRBJ2-7,few,TRBV18,TRBD1,CASSTDRVANEQYF,TGTGCCAGCTCCACGGACAGGGTGGCCAACGAGCAGTACTTC
TRBJ1-2,few,TRBV5-1,-,CASSQTGVYGYTF,TGCGCCAGCAGCCAGACAGGAGTCTATGGCTACACCTTC
TRBJ2-1,-,TRBV6-2/TRBV6-3,TRBD2,CASSYGGGRADEQFF,TGTGCCAGCAGTTACGGTGGCGGGAGGGCGGATGAGCAGTTCTTC
TRBJ2-3,-,TRBV23-1,TRBD1,CASSHLRDRTDTQYF,TGCGCCAGCAGTCATTTGCGGGACAGGACAGATACGCAGTATTTT
TRBJ1-1,few,TRBV27,-,CASSLIASGMNTEAFF,TGTGCCAGCAGTTTAATCGCCTCGGGGATGAACACTGAAGCTTTCTTT
TRBJ1-1,-,TRBV2,-,CARGGGGREAFF,TGTGCCAGGGGGGGAGGCGGAAGGGAAGCTTTCTTT
TRBJ1-1,many,TRBV3-1,-,CASSQDLNTEAFF,TGTGCCAGCAGCCAGGACTTGAACACTGAAGCTTTCTTT
TRBJ2-1,-,TRBV7-8,TRBD1,CASSLSRGLYNEQFF,TGTGCCAGCAGCTTATCCAGGGGGCTCTACAATGAGCAGTTCTTC
TRBJ2-1,-,TRBV20-1,-,CSAFRRLGEQFF,TGCAGTGCTTTTAGAAGACTCGGGGAGCAGTTCTTC
TRBJ2-7,-,TRBV3-1,-,CASSPKYPKTGYERGEQYF,TGTGCCAGCAGCCCTAAATACCCTAAAACAGGCTACGAGCGAGGCGAGCAGTACTTC
TRBJ2-7,few,TRBV20-1,-,CSAGGGGDEQYF,TGCAGTGCCGGGGGAGGGGGTGACGAGCAGTACTTC
TRBJ2-6,few,TRBV2,TRBD1,CASSESMGRGQSGANVLTF,TGTGCCAGCAGTGAATCTATGGGCAGGGGGCAATCTGGGGCCAACGTCCTGACTTTC
TRBJ2-1,few,TRBV2,TRBD1,CASSEGDRGYNEQFF,TGTGCCAGCAGTGAGGGGGACAGGGGGTACAATGAGCAGTTCTTC
TRBJ2-1,-,TRBV20-1,-,CSANRPGNAVNEQFF,TGCAGTGCCAACCGGCCCGGGAACGCGGTCAATGAGCAGTTCTTC
TRBJ1-1,few,TRBV29-1,-,CSVVHPLNTEAFF,TGCAGCGTTGTTCACCCTCTGAACACTGAAGCTTTCTTT
TRBJ1-2,few,TRBV9,-,CASSVGGPYGYTF,TGTGCCAGCAGCGTCGGGGGGCCCTATGGCTACACCTTC
TRBJ2-7,-,TRBV7-9,TRBD2,CASSLGGRDEQYF,TGTGCCAGCAGCTTAGGAGGGAGGGACGAGCAGTACTTC
TRBJ2-1,-,TRBV20-1,-,CSASGGSGASDNEQFF,TGCAGTGCTAGTGGTGGGTCAGGAGCGTCGGACAATGAGCAGTTCTTC
TRBJ2-1,-,TRBV3-1,TRBD2,CASSQDKASGGRNEQFF,TGTGCCAGCAGCCAAGATAAGGCTAGCGGGGGGAGGAATGAGCAGTTCTTC
TRBJ2-1,few,TRBV2,TRBD2,CASTSGSEEQFF,TGTGCCAGCACTAGCGGGAGCGAAGAGCAGTTCTTC
TRBJ2-5,-,TRBV4-3,-,CASSQDTGRAGGKETQYF,TGCGCCAGCAGCCAAGATACCGGGAGGGCAGGGGGGAAAGAGACCCAGTACTTC
TRBJ2-7,few,TRBV4-1,-,CASSQSSSYEQYF,TGCGCCAGCAGCCAGTCGAGCTCCTACGAGCAGTACTTC
TRBJ1-6,-,TRBV20-1,-,CSAPTGSNSPLHF,TGCAGTGCGCCGACAGGCTCAAATTCACCCCTCCACTTT
TRBJ2-1,few,TRBV18,TRBD2,CASSPGSAGGQWNEQFF,TGTGCCAGCTCACCTGGGAGCGCGGGGGGGCAGTGGAATGAGCAGTTCTTC
TRBJ1-2,-,TRBV20-1,-,CSAPLRTGRKNLYGYTF,TGCAGTGCTCCTCTAAGAACGGGAAGGAAAAACTTGTATGGCTACACCTTC
TRBJ2-1,-,TRBV11-2,TRBD2,CASSWGGAGETNYNEQFF,TGTGCCAGCAGCTGGGGTGGAGCGGGGGAAACAAACTACAATGAGCAGTTCTTC
TRBJ1-1,few,TRBV29-1,-,CSVPRPPGNTEAFF,TGCAGCGTTCCCCGCCCCCCAGGGAACACTGAAGCTTTCTTT
TRBJ2-1,-,TRBV15,TRBD2,CATSRMDGGGNEQFF,TGTGCCACCAGCAGGATGGACGGGGGGGGGAATGAGCAGTTCTTC
TRBJ2-7,-,TRBV5-1,TRBD1,CASSLGSGGYYEQYF,TGCGCCAGCAGCTTGGGATCAGGGGGTTACTACGAGCAGTACTTC
TRBJ2-1,-,TRBV4-3,TRBD2,CASSQEYSGNDNEQFF,TGCGCCAGCAGCCAAGAGTACAGCGGGAACGATAATGAGCAGTTCTTC
TRBJ2-3,few,TRBV20-1,-,CSASPPGGTDTQYF,TGCAGTGCTAGCCCCCCGGGGGGCACAGATACGCAGTATTTT
TRBJ1-1,few,TRBV29-1,-,CSVYSQGRAFF,TGCAGCGTTTATTCACAGGGACGAGCTTTCTTT
TRBJ1-2,-,TRBV29-1,TRBD1,CSVRNRGDGYTF,TGCAGCGTTCGGAACAGGGGTGATGGCTACACCTTC
TRBJ2-7,many,TRBV28,-,CASSTGMVEQYF,TGTGCCAGCAGTACAGGGATGGTCGAGCAGTACTTC
TRBJ2-7,-,TRBV12-3/TRBV12-4,TRBD2,CASSTWTRSPYEQYF,TGTGCCAGCAGTACCTGGACTAGGAGTCCCTACGAGCAGTACTTC
TRBJ1-6,few,TRBV5-5,-,CASSSGAAGVGYNSPLHF,TGTGCCAGCAGCTCGGGGGCGGCCGGGGTCGGCTATAATTCACCCCTCCACTTT